Shown below are 24 T cell receptor beta chains from a single sample sequenced in a study of control samples from healthy donors and cancer patients. TCRdb keeps only in-frame clones here, not all; method: immunoSEQ multiplex PCR. This table holds 75,000 to 95,000 clones, around nine tenths found once. The sample consisted of blood. Receptors originate from a woman aged 18-29 years in good health.

The rearrangement joins TRBV19 to TRBJ2-3; D not certain. The CDR3 consists of 14 residues. Germline loops: CDR1 LNHDA, CDR2 SQIVND (reference sequence). V gave up 7 bases and J gave up 0 bases, with 11 bases separating them. In DNA, the CDR3 is TGTGCCAGTAAAAAGCACTTAAGCACAGATACGCAGTATTTT. Protein sequence: CASKKHLSTDTQYF.

Points on this clone: The same CDR3 also results from other DNA sequences found in this sample. The V call is TRBV6-5, the J call TRBJ2-7, with 10 bases aligning to TRBD1. This CDR3 has 15 amino acids. The germline V gene has CDR1 MNHEY and CDR2 SVGAGI. The V gene end was trimmed by 0 bases and the J gene end by 4 bases; junction bases not matched to a gene: 3. The CDR3 DNA follows: TGTGCCAGCAGTTACTCAGGGACAGGGGATTACGAGCAGTACTTC. Residues: CASSYSGTGDYEQYF.

The V and J genes are TRBV19 and TRBJ1-5; D not resolved. Per germline, CDR1 LNHDA and CDR2 SQIVND (reference sequence). The CDR3 is 18 residues long. V was pared by 9 bases and J by 6 bases, with 30 bases between. The CDR3 loop reads CARTSPNDQATGVQPQHF. The CDR3 DNA is TGTGCCAGAACATCGCCCAACGACCAAGCGACCGGGGTTCAGCCCCAGCATTTT.

This clone appeared a single time. The chain joins TRBV5-1 to TRBJ2-1; perhaps TRBD1 as D (5 bases). Trimming cost V 4 bases and J 3 bases, with 14 bases left between them. Germline CDR1 is SGHRS and CDR2 is YFSETQ. CDR3 length: 15 amino acids. Here the CDR3 reads CASSVSGAIYNEQFF. CDR3 DNA: TGCGCCAGCAGCGTTAGTGGGGCCATCTACAATGAGCAGTTCTTC.

This clone was observed a single time. J is TRBJ1-1 and V is TRBV6-5; D ambiguous. The CDR3 is made up of 13 amino acids. V gave up 7 bases and J gave up 0 bases, with 9 bases separating them. The germline gives CDR1 MNHEY, CDR2 SVGAGI. As DNA, the CDR3 is TGTGCCAGCAACCTACGGCTGAACACTGAAGCTTTCTTT. Translating it yields CASNLRLNTEAFF.

The rearrangement links TRBV7-2 to TRBJ2-1; weak D call: TRBD1 (5 bases). The CDR3 is 18 amino acids. Per germline, CDR1 SGHTA and CDR2 FQGNSA. V was trimmed by 0 bases and J by 10 bases, leaving 25 bases between them. CDR3: CASSLAAFRTPLSGEQFF. In DNA, the CDR3 is TGTGCCAGCAGCTTAGCTGCATTTCGGACCCCCCTGTCAGGGGAGCAGTTCTTC.

The V and J genes are TRBV19 and TRBJ1-5; TRBD1 is a possible D gene (5 bases). This CDR3 region has 18 residues. Germline CDR1 LNHDA, CDR2 SQIVND (reference sequence). Between the trimmed V and J ends, which lost 5 bases and 0 bases, there was a span of 20 bases. The CDR3 DNA reads as TGTGCCAGTAGTCGGAGACATGGGGGTGGGAATAGCAATCAGCCCCAGCATTTT. This codes for CASSRRHGGGNSNQPQHF.

The chain combines TRBV11-2 with TRBJ1-2; D is unclear. V lost 0 bases and J 8 bases, leaving 13 bases between the germline ends. Germline V gene sequence: CDR1 SGHAT, CDR2 FQNNGV. This CDR3 region has 14 residues. The DNA of the CDR3 is TGTGCCAGCAGCTTAGATCCGTCATCTCGCGGCTACACCTTC. Translation: CASSLDPSSRGYTF.

The chain carries TRBV28 and TRBJ2-7; maybe TRBD2 (5 bases). The CDR3 has 12 residues. V lost 6 bases and J 6 bases, leaving 12 bases between the germline ends. Germline V gene data show CDR1 as MDHEN and CDR2 as SYDVKM. In DNA, the CDR3 is TGTGCCAGCAGCTCCACTAGACCCGAGCAGTACTTC. Its protein product is CASSSTRPEQYF.

The gene calls are TRBV28 and TRBJ2-2; TRBD2 aligns across 12 bases. Germline V lookup: CDR1 MDHEN, CDR2 SYDVKM. V gave up 6 bases and J gave up 2 bases; unmatched junction bases: 10. This CDR3 region has 18 residues. Here the CDR3 DNA reads TGTGCCAGCAGCCCTCCTAGCGGGGGGGCTCCTAACACCGGGGAGCTGTTTTTT. Amino acid sequence: CASSPPSGGAPNTGELFF.

The chain joins TRBV18 to TRBJ1-2; TRBD1 aligns across 10 bases. Trimming at V came to 3 bases and at J to 5 bases, leaving 6 bases not matched to a gene. Germline V lookup: CDR1 KGHSH, CDR2 LQKENI. The CDR3 length is 15 residues. In DNA form, the CDR3 reads TGTGCCAGCTCACCGGAGACAGGGGGCTTTTATGGCTACACCTTC. Amino acid sequence: CASSPETGGFYGYTF.

This clone occurred once. The chain joins TRBV5-3 to TRBJ1-1; 8 bases line up with TRBD1. TRBV5-3 counts as an open reading frame of uncertain function. This CDR3 comprises 14 residues. Unmatched junction bases numbered 4, after V lost 3 bases and J lost 3 bases. CDR3 sequence reads: CARSWAGQDTEAFF. In DNA form, the CDR3 reads TGTGCCAGAAGCTGGGCGGGACAGGACACTGAAGCTTTCTTT.

This chain joins TRBV5-1 and TRBJ2-3, with D uncertain. This CDR3 region has 11 residues. V dropped 6 bases and J dropped 5 bases, with 7 bases sitting between them. CDR1 and CDR2 from the germline V gene are SGHRS and YFSETQ. CDR3: CASNGRDTQYF. The CDR3 nucleotides are TGCGCCAGCAATGGTAGAGATACGCAGTATTTT.

The V gene is TRBV3-1 (or the pseudogene TRBV3-2), the J gene TRBJ2-7, with a tentative D call TRBD1 (6 bases). Germline CDR1 LGHDT, CDR2 YNNKEL (reference sequence). The CDR3 is 16 amino acids. V lost 7 bases and J 4 bases, leaving 23 bases between the germline ends. CDR3 amino acids: CASTLLEVGQLYEQYF. Here the CDR3 DNA reads TGTGCCAGCACCCTTCTCGAGGTGGGACAACTTTACGAGCAGTACTTC.

The gene calls are TRBV20-1 and TRBJ2-4; D is possibly TRBD1 or TRBD2 (7 bases each). V shed 3 bases and J shed 0 bases, with 18 bases lying between them. The CDR3 is made up of 17 amino acids. Germline V gene data show CDR1 as DFQATT and CDR2 as SNEGSKA (reference sequence). Here the CDR3 DNA reads TGCAGTGCTAGTGAGACAGGGAGGGGAATAGCCAAAAACATTCAGTACTTC. This encodes CSASETGRGIAKNIQYF.

V usage is TRBV5-1 and J usage is TRBJ2-5; 7 bases align to TRBD2. Germline V gene lookup returns CDR1 SGHRS and CDR2 YFSETQ. Trimming took 2 bases from V and 4 from J; bases not matched to a gene: 5. The CDR3 length is 14 residues. Here the CDR3 reads CASSFQGGGETQYF. The CDR3 DNA is TGCGCCAGCAGCTTTCAGGGCGGGGGAGAGACCCAGTACTTC.

V is TRBV3-1 (or the pseudogene TRBV3-2) and J is TRBJ1-2, with D tentatively TRBD1 (5 bases). From germline, CDR1 is LGHDT and CDR2 YNNKEL (reference sequence). This CDR3 is built from 15 residues. With 2 bases removed from V and 5 bases from J, the gap between germline ends came to 15 bases. The CDR3 spells CASSQSGQTAYGYTF. In DNA form, the CDR3 reads TGTGCCAGCAGCCAATCGGGGCAGACGGCGTATGGCTACACCTTC.

The chain joins TRBV6-6 to TRBJ2-5, with 9 bases that match TRBD1. Germline assignment: CDR1 MNHNY and CDR2 SVGAGI (reference sequence). This CDR3 comprises 16 residues. J lost 5 bases, V lost 10 bases, and 17 bases had no gene match. CDR3 DNA sequence: TGTGCCACCCATCAGGTGACGGGACAGGGCGAGGAGACCCAGTACTTC. It yields the protein CATHQVTGQGEETQYF.

The chain links TRBV9 to TRBJ2-1; 10 bases match TRBD2. Germline V gene lookup returns CDR1 SGDLS and CDR2 YYNGEE. V shed 0 bases, J shed 2 bases, and the junction held 5 bases outside the gene matches. The CDR3 loop spans 17 amino acids. The CDR3 DNA reads TGTGCCAGCAGCGTAGTGGTAGCGGGGGGCCCCTACAATGAGCAGTTCTTC. Protein sequence: CASSVVVAGGPYNEQFF.

V and J are TRBV5-1 and TRBJ1-6, with 11 bases fitting TRBD1. V lost 0 bases to trimming and J lost 8 bases; unmatched junction nucleotides: 1. CDR1 and CDR2 (germline): SGHRS, YFSETQ. The CDR3 consists of 15 residues. CDR3 sequence: CASSLEDRGHSPLHF. The CDR3 bases are TGCGCCAGCAGCTTGGAGGACAGGGGGCATTCACCCCTCCACTTT.

CDR3 nucleotide sequence: TGTGCCAGCAGCTTATGGGACAGGGTTCACACTGAAGCTTTCTTT. Protein sequence: CASSLWDRVHTEAFF. The chain couples TRBV7-7 to TRBJ1-1, with 9 bases aligning to TRBD1. CDR3 size: 15 residues. The germline CDR1 and CDR2 sequences are SSHAT and FNYEAQ (reference sequence). V dropped 2 bases and J dropped 3; count of bases not matched to a gene: 4.

The chain joins TRBV5-5 to TRBJ1-3; D is unclear. The CDR3 has 13 amino acids. Germline values: CDR1 SGHKS, CDR2 YYEKEE (reference sequence). Trimming removed 4 bases from V and 4 bases from J, with 9 bases in between. This CDR3 reads CASSPDFGNTIYF. The CDR3 nucleotides are TGTGCCAGCAGCCCAGACTTCGGAAACACCATATATTTT.

The CDR3 region is CASSTIGRGTTEAFF. DNA of the CDR3: TGTGCCAGCAGTACGATCGGGCGGGGCACCACTGAAGCTTTCTTT. The rearrangement uses TRBV6-5 and TRBJ1-1; tentative D call: TRBD1 (5 bases). Deletions cut 5 bases from V and 4 bases from J, with 17 bases between. The V gene's germline CDR1 is MNHEY and CDR2 SVGAGI. This CDR3 comprises 15 residues.

The chain has TRBV19 and TRBJ1-5, with D perhaps matching TRBD1 (6 bases). CDR1 and CDR2 from the germline V gene are LNHDA and SQIVND (reference sequence). The V and J ends lost 4 bases and 4 bases respectively, with 8 bases between them. CDR3 size: 13 residues. CDR3 DNA sequence: TGTGCCAGTAGTACCGGACAGAATCAGCCCCAGCATTTT. Protein product: CASSTGQNQPQHF.